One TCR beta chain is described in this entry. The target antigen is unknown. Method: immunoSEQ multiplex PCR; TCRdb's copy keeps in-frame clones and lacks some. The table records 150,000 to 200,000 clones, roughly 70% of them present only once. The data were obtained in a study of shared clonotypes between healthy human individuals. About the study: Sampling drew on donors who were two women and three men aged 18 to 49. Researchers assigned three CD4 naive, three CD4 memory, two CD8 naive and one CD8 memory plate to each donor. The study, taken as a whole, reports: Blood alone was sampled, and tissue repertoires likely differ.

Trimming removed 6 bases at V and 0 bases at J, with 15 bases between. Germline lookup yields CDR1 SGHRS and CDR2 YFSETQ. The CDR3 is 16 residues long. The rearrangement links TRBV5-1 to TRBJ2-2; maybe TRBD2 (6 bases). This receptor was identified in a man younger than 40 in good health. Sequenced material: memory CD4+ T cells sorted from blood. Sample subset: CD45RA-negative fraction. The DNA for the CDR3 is TGCGCCAGCACCCGTGATCGACTAGCGAACACCGGGGAGCTGTTTTTT. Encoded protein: CASTRDRLANTGELFF.